Following are 19 T cell receptor beta chains from one sample sequenced in a study of Graves' ophthalmopathy and Graves' hyperthyroidism. From RNA, the CDR3 regions of TCR beta chains were amplified and sequenced. RT-PCR in the first round used HTBI primers; a second-round multiplex PCR followed. Using its own MiXCR run on the multiplex PCR reads, TCRdb lists one record per CDR3 protein. The table records a few hundred thousand distinct CDR3 sequences, roughly a sixth of them present only once. What was sequenced was peripheral blood. The receptors here all came from an adult woman with stable Graves' hyperthyroidism.

This rearrangement joins TRBV14 to TRBJ2-2; 9 nucleotides agree with TRBD2. Per the germline V gene, CDR1 is SGHDN and CDR2 is FVKESK. This CDR3 is 15 amino acids long. The ends lost 5 bases at V and 5 bases at J; junction bases unmatched: 6. CDR3 DNA sequence: TGTGCCAGCAGCGGTCTAGCGGGACGGACCGGGGAGCTGTTTTTT. It codes for CASSGLAGRTGELFF.

This sequence joins TRBV19 and TRBJ1-5, with 8 positions matching TRBD1. The ends lost 3 bases at V and 6 bases at J; junction bases unmatched: 16. CDR1 is LNHDA and CDR2 is SQIVND in the germline V gene (reference sequence). The CDR3 contains 18 residues. The CDR3 here is CASSIEAARTGLGQPQHF. Written as DNA, the CDR3 is TGTGCCAGTAGTATCGAAGCGGCCCGGACAGGGTTAGGTCAGCCCCAGCATTTT. Combining the CDR3 with reference TRBV19 and TRBJ1-5 gives the whole variable domain DGGITQSPKYLFRKEGQNVTLSCEQNLNHDAMYWYRQDPGQGLRLIYYSQIVNDFQKGDIAEGYSVSREKKESFPLTVTSAQKNPTAFYLCASSIEAARTGLGQPQHFGDGTRLSIL.

This clonotype was picked up many times. The gene calls are TRBV20-1 and TRBJ1-1; D is undetermined. V lost 6 bases, J lost 3 bases, and 8 bases lay in between. Looked up from germline, CDR1 is DFQATT and CDR2 is SNEGSKA (reference sequence). This CDR3 region has 11 residues. CDR3: CSANGDTEAFF. The CDR3 DNA follows: TGCAGTGCCAATGGAGACACTGAAGCTTTCTTT.

Many counts were recorded for this clonotype. The chain couples TRBV12-3 or TRBV12-4 to TRBJ2-7, with D uncertain. The CDR3 loop spans 13 amino acids. With 6 bases removed from V and 1 base from J, the gap between germline ends came to 10 bases. For the CDR3, the DNA is TGTGCCAGCAGCCCGCGTGCGTCCTACGAGCAGTACTTC. Protein product: CASSPRASYEQYF.

Note on this clonotype: Mismatch with germline at one junction end may stem from a read error. The chain has TRBV28 and TRBJ1-1; D is perhaps TRBD1 (6 bases). Germline-derived CDR1 and CDR2 are MDHEN and SYDVKM. There are 16 residues in the CDR3. In DNA, the CDR3 is TGTGCCGGCAGTTTAGTGGGGGCTAGAGGGTACACTGAAGCTTGCTTT. Translated: CAGSLVGARGYTEACF. Variable domain in full (rest from reference TRBV28 and TRBJ1-1): DVKVTQSSRYLVKRTGEKVFLECVQDMDHENMFWYRQDPGLGLRLIYFSYDVKMKEKGDIPEGYSVSREKKERFSLILESASTNQTSMYLCAGSLVGARGYTEACFGQGTRLTVV.

There are many counts of this clonotype. The V call is TRBV5-1, the J call TRBJ2-7; perhaps TRBD2 as D (5 bases). Germline loops: CDR1 SGHRS, CDR2 YFSETQ. The V gene lost 4 bases and the J gene lost 5 bases, with 13 bases spanning the gap. The CDR3 is made up of 13 amino acids. This chain's CDR3 is CASSGWGVDEQYF. CDR3 nucleotides: TGCGCCAGCAGCGGCTGGGGAGTTGACGAGCAGTACTTC.

J is TRBJ2-4 and V is TRBV4-2, with D perhaps matching TRBD2 (6 bases). Trimming pared 4 bases from V and 5 bases from J, leaving 27 bases between. The CDR3 totals 19 residues. The germline gives CDR1 LGHNA, CDR2 YNFKEQ. This CDR3 reads CASSPLVGTGPFLENIQYF. The CDR3 bases are TGTGCCAGCAGCCCTCTGGTCGGGACTGGCCCGTTTTTGGAAAACATTCAGTACTTC.

This clonotype came up many times. The CDR3 DNA reads as TGTGCCAGCAGCGACACCGAGAAGCTCGAGCAGTACTTC. As protein: CASSDTEKLEQYF. The chain employs TRBV6-1 and TRBJ2-7; D gene uncertain. The CDR3 covers 13 residues. CDR1 is MNHNS, CDR2 SASEGT, per germline. V was trimmed by 6 bases and J by 6 bases, leaving 15 bases between them.

Many counts were recorded for this clonotype. The CDR3 nucleotides read TGCAGTGCCAGCCCTCGACAGGGTTCCTACGAGCAGTACTTC. Translating gives CSASPRQGSYEQYF. The chain carries TRBV20-1 and TRBJ2-7; 7 bases are shared with TRBD1. Germline V gene data show CDR1 as DFQATT and CDR2 as SNEGSKA (reference sequence). The V gene end was trimmed by 6 bases and the J gene end by 1 base; junction bases not matched to a gene: 9. The CDR3 loop spans 14 amino acids.

There are many counts of this clonotype. This CDR3 is CASSPPMGLTEAFF. The CDR3 DNA reads as TGTGCCAGCTCACCACCTATGGGACTCACTGAAGCTTTCTTT. V and J are TRBV18 and TRBJ1-1; tentative D call: TRBD1 (5 bases). This CDR3 comprises 14 residues. V was pared by 0 bases and J by 4 bases, with 9 bases between. Germline V CDR1 and CDR2: KGHSH, LQKENI.

V is TRBV4-1 and J is TRBJ1-1; 7 bases are a match to TRBD1. J gave up 7 bases and V 0 bases, and 8 bases lay outside the gene matches. The CDR3 spans 15 residues. Looked up from germline, CDR1 is MGHRA and CDR2 is YSYEKL. CDR3 sequence reads: CASSQDRGGVGEAFF. CDR3 in DNA: TGCGCCAGCAGCCAAGATCGAGGGGGCGTAGGTGAAGCTTTCTTT.

This clonotype was counted at least ten times. The chain is built from TRBV20-1 and TRBJ1-1; D possibly corresponds to TRBD1 (6 bases). V was trimmed by 3 bases and J by 4 bases, leaving 18 bases between them. CDR1 DFQATT and CDR2 SNEGSKA come from the germline V gene (reference sequence). The CDR3 contains 15 residues. In nucleotides, the CDR3 is TGCAGTGCTAGCCAAAAGCAGGGGAGGGGCACTGAAGCTTTCTTT. It specifies CSASQKQGRGTEAFF.

This clonotype occurred many times. The J gene is TRBJ1-6, the V gene TRBV12-5; no clear D gene. V shed 0 bases and J shed 6 bases, with 18 bases lying between them. This CDR3 region has 18 residues. The germline V gene encodes CDR1 LGHNT and CDR2 FRNRAP. For the CDR3, the DNA is TGTGCTAGTGGTTTGGTACGGAGTGCACCTCCGGGTAATTCACCCCTCCACTTT. Its translation is CASGLVRSAPPGNSPLHF.

This chain links TRBV30 with TRBJ2-3, with TRBD2 identical over 7 bases. The V gene end was trimmed by 2 bases and the J gene end by 6 bases; junction bases not matched to a gene: 8. The CDR3 covers 14 residues. The germline gives CDR1 GTSNPN, CDR2 SVGIG (reference sequence). CDR3 region: CAWSRQGGTDTQYF. The CDR3 DNA follows: TGTGCCTGGAGTCGTCAGGGAGGGACGGATACGCAGTATTTT.

This clonotype was recorded at least ten times. The chain has TRBV19 and TRBJ2-7, with TRBD2 matching 9 bases. J gave up 5 bases and V 2 bases, and 4 bases lay outside the gene matches. This CDR3 has 14 amino acids. The germline V gene has CDR1 LNHDA and CDR2 SQIVND (reference sequence). The CDR3, as DNA: TGTGCCAGTAGTATACTAGCGGGATCCGACGAGCAGTACTTC. Translating gives CASSILAGSDEQYF.

V and J are TRBV27 and TRBJ1-2; D gene uncertain. Per germline, CDR1 MNHEY and CDR2 SMNVEV (reference sequence). The CDR3 consists of 14 residues. The V end was cut by 5 bases, the J end by 6 bases, with 16 bases between. CDR3 sequence (DNA): TGTGCCAGCAGTCCCAATTGGGCCGGCCATGGCTACACCTTC. Protein product: CASSPNWAGHGYTF.

This clonotype was recorded many times. The chain has TRBV28 and TRBJ1-2; 11 nucleotides agree with TRBD1. The V gene's germline CDR1 is MDHEN and CDR2 SYDVKM. Germline trimming cut 5 bases from V and 8 bases from J; bases unmatched to any gene: 16. The CDR3 has 17 amino acids. The CDR3 region is CASSTWTGGDPAIGYTF. The DNA for the CDR3 is TGTGCCAGCAGTACCTGGACAGGGGGCGATCCCGCCATAGGCTACACCTTC.

Points on this clonotype: This may come from a read error, since a much larger clone is one base off. The chain recombines TRBV5-4 with TRBJ2-2; D is ambiguous. CDR1 SGHNT and CDR2 YYREEE come from the germline V gene (reference sequence). V gave up 3 bases and J gave up 3 bases, with 18 bases separating them. The CDR3 loop spans 17 amino acids. The CDR3 nucleotides read TGTGCCAGCAGCTCCCCAGGAAGGGCGGCGTACACCGGGGAGCTGTTTTTT. As protein: CASSSPGRAAYTGELFF.

This clonotype was recorded at least ten times. The chain carries TRBV7-2 and TRBJ2-7, with 7 nucleotides matching TRBD1. The V gene end was trimmed by 3 bases and the J gene end by 4 bases; junction bases not matched to a gene: 3. Per the germline V gene, CDR1 is SGHTA and CDR2 is FQGNSA. This CDR3 contains 13 residues. CDR3 coding DNA: TGTGCCAGCAGCTTCGACAGGGAGTACGAGCAGTACTTC. Protein product: CASSFDREYEQYF.